This TCR beta chain was observed in a study of pediatric ulcerative colitis. Here immunoSEQ multiplex PCR was the method, and the copy in TCRdb shows in-frame clones only, minus some. The repertoire consists of more than 50,000 clones, with over 80% occurring once and the leading ten covering approximately 1.5%. The CDR3 runs to 13 residues. The V end lost 1 base, the J end lost 7 bases, and 11 bases lay between the germline ends. Germline CDR1 SSHAT, CDR2 FNYEAQ (reference sequence). Sequenced sample: blood. This sequence joins TRBV7-7 and TRBJ2-7; D gene ambiguous. This clonotype originated in a boy between 10 and 17 years old who was a control in a study of pediatric ulcerative colitis. In DNA form, the CDR3 reads TGTGCCAGCAGCTTAGAAGTGGTTGGTGAGCAGTACTTC. Translation gives CASSLEVVGEQYF.